These 7 T cell receptor beta chains were all obtained from the same sample, sequenced in a study of tumor-infiltrating lymphocytes in primary liver carcinoma. The input was 450 to 500 ng total RNA; TCR beta cDNA was made from it with a constant-region primer. Three nested multiplex PCR rounds of slightly modified ARM-PCR generated TCR beta libraries. Researchers ran the first two PCR rounds for about 11 cycles each with TRBV1-TRBV30 forward primers and a C-beta reverse primer. TCRdb re-called the multiplex PCR reads through MiXCR, storing one row per CDR3 protein. The table has about 120,000 distinct CDR3 sequences, roughly 75% seen once. From about 19-30 mg of unsorted bulk tissue, DNA and RNA were co-extracted together. The sequenced material came from tumor-adjacent normal liver tissue. These receptors were obtained from a woman aged 60-75 years with primary liver carcinoma and hepatitis B virus infection.

The chain joins TRBV11-1 to TRBJ2-7; D gene ambiguous. The CDR3 spans 13 residues. Germline V CDR1 and CDR2: SGHAT, FQDESV (reference sequence). The CDR3 sequence is CASNLDRSYEQYF. CDR3 nucleotide sequence: TGTGCAAGTAACTTAGATAGGTCCTACGAGCAGTACTTC.

Remarks on this clonotype: One junction end disagrees with the germline gene, perhaps due to a read error. The chain links TRBV10-2 to TRBJ2-6; tentatively, D is TRBD1 (5 bases). CDR1 and CDR2 (germline): WSHSY, SAAADI. The CDR3 is 15 residues long. CDR3: CASKQSQAGANVLIF. CDR3 bases: TGCGCCAGCAAGCAGAGCCAGGCTGGGGCCAACGTCCTGATTTTC.

As for this clonotype: The junction does not match germline at one end; this may be a read error. The genes are TRBV11-2 and TRBJ2-1; TRBD1 matches 9 bases. The germline CDR1 and CDR2 sequences are SGHAT and FQNNGV. There are 15 residues in the CDR3. The CDR3 bases are TGTGCCAGGAGTCACCCCGACAGGGGGGGGAATGAGCGGTTCTTC. It is translated as CARSHPDRGGNERFF.

Regarding this clonotype: An end of the junction differs from the germline gene, which may be a read error. V is TRBV28 and J is TRBJ2-1, with 12 bases that match TRBD2. Germline lookup yields CDR1 MDHEN and CDR2 SYDVKM. This CDR3 region has 16 residues. CDR3 DNA sequence: TGTGCCATCAGTTCCCTACCGACTAGCGGGAGAAATGAGCAGTTCTTT. Protein: CAISSLPTSGRNEQFF.

The CDR3 protein is CASREPRDIGTEAFF. The CDR3 nucleotides read TGCGCCAGCAGAGAGCCTAGGGACATCGGCACTGAAGCTTTCTTT. The gene calls are TRBV10-2 and TRBJ1-1; TRBD1 is a possible D gene (6 bases). The V gene's germline CDR1 is WSHSY and CDR2 SAAADI. V was trimmed by 6 bases and J by 4 bases, leaving 18 bases between them. The CDR3 is made up of 15 amino acids.

Ten or more counts support this clonotype. The V and J genes are TRBV5-1 and TRBJ2-7; D is unresolved. Trimming removed 5 bases from V and 2 bases from J, with 14 bases in between. Per the germline V gene, CDR1 is SGHRS and CDR2 is YFSETQ. There are 14 residues in the CDR3. The CDR3 DNA follows: TGCGCCAGCAGTCTTCAGTCCCGTGCCTACGAGCAGTACTTC. Protein: CASSLQSRAYEQYF.

With regard to this clonotype: The junction does not match germline at one end; this may be a read error. This chain links TRBV11-2 with TRBJ2-2; D tentatively fits TRBD1 or TRBD2 (5 bases each). Germline CDR1 reads SGHAT; CDR2 reads FQNNGV. CDR3 length equals 16 residues. The CDR3 protein is CASSDGCNTDTGEPFF. The CDR3 DNA is TGTGCCAGCAGCGACGGATGCAACACGGACACCGGGGAGCCGTTTTTT. Drawing the rest from reference TRBV11-2 and TRBJ2-2, the complete variable domain is EAGVAQSPRYKIIEKRQSVAFWCNPISGHATLYWYQQILGQGPKLLIQFQNNGVVDDSQLPKDRFSAERLKGVDSTLKIQPAKLEDSAVYLCASSDGCNTDTGEPFFGEGSRLTVL.